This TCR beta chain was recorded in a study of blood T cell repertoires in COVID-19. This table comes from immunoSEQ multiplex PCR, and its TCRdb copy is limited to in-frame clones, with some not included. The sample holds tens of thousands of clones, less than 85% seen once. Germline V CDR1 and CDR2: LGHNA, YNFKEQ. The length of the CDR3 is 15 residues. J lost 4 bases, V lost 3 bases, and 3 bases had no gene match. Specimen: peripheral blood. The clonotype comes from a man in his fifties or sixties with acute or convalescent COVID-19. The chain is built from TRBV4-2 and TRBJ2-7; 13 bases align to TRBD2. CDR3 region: CASSQGTSGVYEQYF. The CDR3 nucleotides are TGTGCCAGCAGCCAGGGGACTAGCGGGGTATACGAGCAGTACTTC.